Below, one T cell receptor (beta chain) is given with its context. Other nucleotide sequences from this sample produce the same CDR3. CDR1 and CDR2 from the germline V gene are SGHRS and YFSETQ. V was clipped by 0 bases and J by 4 bases; unmatched bases: 3. This CDR3 is built from 15 residues. This entry is derived from a study of shared clonotypes between healthy human individuals. The protocol was immunoSEQ multiplex PCR, while the TCRdb copy is restricted to in-frame clones and leaves out a portion. Found here are about 670,000 clones, roughly 78% of them singletons; the top ten hold about 1.8%. The sample taken for sequencing was memory CD4+ T cells sorted from blood. The subset is: CD45RA-negative fraction. The rearrangement links TRBV5-1 to TRBJ2-1, with 8 nucleotides matching TRBD2. This sequence was found in a woman in her thirties in good health. The CDR3 loop is CASSLASGGYNEQFF. Here the CDR3 DNA reads TGCGCCAGCAGCTTGGCGTCGGGAGGGTACAATGAGCAGTTCTTC.